Listed below are T cell receptor beta chains from one sample, sequenced in a study of siplizumab effects on memory and regulatory T cells. Generated by immunoSEQ multiplex PCR, the TCRdb table keeps only in-frame clones and is missing some. The sample consists of approximately 84,000 clones, 95% of them appearing once. The sample was CD8+ T cells sorted from blood. Receptors were obtained from a human donor in good health. Each CDR3 is given with its conserved first and last residue. D genes are given only for firm matches. Clone sizes are given selectively: once, few, many, or a class where the clone is expanded.

CDR3 length: 12
clone size: -
D gene: -
V gene: TRBV7-6
J gene: TRBJ2-3
CDR3 protein: CASSSSPDTQYF
CDR3 DNA: TGTGCCAGCAGCTCGAGTCCAGATACGCAGTATTTT

CDR3 length: 13
clone size: -
D gene: -
V gene: TRBV5-6
J gene: TRBJ1-2
CDR3 protein: CASSPWDNYGYTF
CDR3 DNA: TGTGCCAGCAGCCCATGGGACAACTATGGCTACACCTTC

CDR3 length: 15
clone size: -
D gene: -
V gene: TRBV5-1
J gene: TRBJ2-5
CDR3 protein: CASRSARGAIETQYF
CDR3 DNA: TGCGCCAGCAGGTCCGCCCGTGGGGCGATAGAGACCCAGTACTTC

CDR3 length: 16
clone size: -
D gene: TRBD1
V gene: TRBV5-6
J gene: TRBJ1-2
CDR3 protein: CASSLIAGTENYGYTF
CDR3 DNA: TGTGCCAGCAGCTTAATTGCCGGGACAGAAAACTATGGCTACACCTTC

CDR3 length: 14
clone size: -
D gene: -
V gene: TRBV28
J gene: TRBJ2-7
CDR3 protein: CASSLRGREGEQYF
CDR3 DNA: TGTGCCAGCAGTTTAAGGGGGAGGGAAGGCGAGCAGTACTTC

CDR3 length: 15
clone size: -
D gene: -
V gene: TRBV27
J gene: TRBJ2-7
CDR3 protein: CASSWGLAEIYEQYF
CDR3 DNA: TGTGCCAGCAGTTGGGGGCTAGCGGAAATCTACGAGCAGTACTTC

CDR3 length: 13
clone size: -
D gene: TRBD2
V gene: TRBV10-1
J gene: TRBJ2-1
CDR3 protein: CASSERGGDEQFF
CDR3 DNA: TGCGCCAGCAGTGAGCGCGGGGGGGATGAGCAGTTCTTC

CDR3 length: 14
clone size: -
D gene: -
V gene: TRBV11-2
J gene: TRBJ1-2
CDR3 protein: CASSLGVRFYGYTF
CDR3 DNA: TGTGCCAGCAGCTTAGGGGTCCGTTTCTATGGCTACACCTTC

CDR3 length: 16
clone size: -
D gene: TRBD1
V gene: TRBV19
J gene: TRBJ2-5
CDR3 protein: CASSISDRETIETQYF
CDR3 DNA: TGTGCCAGTAGTATATCGGACAGGGAGACTATAGAGACCCAGTACTTC

CDR3 length: 13
clone size: -
D gene: -
V gene: TRBV19
J gene: TRBJ2-7
CDR3 protein: CASSLSRVYEQYF
CDR3 DNA: TGTGCCAGTAGTCTCAGCAGGGTCTACGAGCAGTACTTC

CDR3 length: 13
clone size: -
D gene: -
V gene: TRBV19
J gene: TRBJ2-2
CDR3 protein: CASSGRVTGELFF
CDR3 DNA: TGTGCCAGTAGTGGCAGGGTGACCGGGGAGCTGTTTTTT

CDR3 length: 13
clone size: -
D gene: -
V gene: TRBV19
J gene: TRBJ1-5
CDR3 protein: CASSMWGNQPQHF
CDR3 DNA: TGTGCCAGTAGTATGTGGGGGAATCAGCCCCAGCATTTT

CDR3 length: 13
clone size: -
D gene: TRBD1
V gene: TRBV7-9
J gene: TRBJ2-7
CDR3 protein: CASSAGTDREQYF
CDR3 DNA: TGTGCCAGCAGCGCCGGGACAGATCGCGAGCAGTACTTC

CDR3 length: 14
clone size: -
D gene: TRBD1
V gene: TRBV6-6
J gene: TRBJ2-7
CDR3 protein: CASSYDRGSYEQYF
CDR3 DNA: TGTGCCAGCAGTTACGACAGGGGGTCCTACGAGCAGTACTTC

CDR3 length: 16
clone size: -
D gene: TRBD1
V gene: TRBV7-9
J gene: TRBJ2-2
CDR3 protein: CASSGAGTENTGELFF
CDR3 DNA: TGTGCCAGCAGTGGGGCAGGGACAGAGAACACCGGGGAGCTGTTTTTT

CDR3 length: 15
clone size: few
D gene: -
V gene: TRBV4-1
J gene: TRBJ1-1
CDR3 protein: CASSQEGRWNTEAFF
CDR3 DNA: TGCGCCAGCAGCCAAGAGGGGAGATGGAACACTGAAGCTTTCTTT

CDR3 length: 13
clone size: -
D gene: TRBD1
V gene: TRBV25-1
J gene: TRBJ1-4
CDR3 protein: CASKDRANEKLFF
CDR3 DNA: TGTGCCAGCAAGGACAGGGCGAATGAAAAACTGTTTTTT

CDR3 length: 14
clone size: -
D gene: -
V gene: TRBV7-9
J gene: TRBJ2-7
CDR3 protein: CASRAGSGAYEQYF
CDR3 DNA: TGTGCCAGCAGGGCCGGGTCAGGGGCCTACGAGCAGTACTTC

CDR3 length: 12
clone size: once
D gene: -
V gene: TRBV2
J gene: TRBJ2-7
CDR3 protein: CASTEGNLEQYF
CDR3 DNA: TGTGCCAGCACCGAAGGAAACCTCGAGCAGTACTTC

CDR3 length: 11
clone size: -
D gene: -
V gene: TRBV6-5
J gene: TRBJ2-7
CDR3 protein: CASSYSSEQYF
CDR3 DNA: TGTGCCAGCAGTTACTCGAGCGAGCAGTACTTC

CDR3 length: 16
clone size: -
D gene: TRBD2
V gene: TRBV27
J gene: TRBJ2-7
CDR3 protein: CASSPRLAGVMAEQYF
CDR3 DNA: TGTGCCAGCAGTCCGAGACTAGCGGGAGTTATGGCCGAGCAGTACTTC

CDR3 length: 14
clone size: -
D gene: -
V gene: TRBV29-1
J gene: TRBJ2-1
CDR3 protein: CSGWGVSSYNEQFF
CDR3 DNA: TGCAGCGGCTGGGGAGTTAGCTCCTACAATGAGCAGTTCTTC

CDR3 length: 15
clone size: -
D gene: -
V gene: TRBV6-1
J gene: TRBJ2-5
CDR3 protein: CAGSRDRPKQETQYF
CDR3 DNA: TGTGCGGGATCGCGTGACAGACCGAAACAAGAGACCCAGTACTTC

CDR3 length: 14
clone size: -
D gene: -
V gene: TRBV10-3
J gene: TRBJ2-1
CDR3 protein: CAITDSLRGNEQFF
CDR3 DNA: TGTGCCATCACCGACTCCCTTCGAGGTAATGAGCAGTTCTTC

CDR3 length: 14
clone size: -
D gene: -
V gene: TRBV19
J gene: TRBJ1-1
CDR3 protein: CASSPRWADREAFF
CDR3 DNA: TGTGCCAGTAGTCCCCGGTGGGCGGATAGGGAAGCTTTCTTT

CDR3 length: 11
clone size: -
D gene: -
V gene: TRBV6-1
J gene: TRBJ1-1
CDR3 protein: CASSEGPWAFF
CDR3 DNA: TGTGCCAGCAGTGAGGGGCCTTGGGCTTTCTTT

CDR3 length: 16
clone size: -
D gene: TRBD1
V gene: TRBV5-1
J gene: TRBJ2-7
CDR3 protein: CASSLGQGVLDYEQYF
CDR3 DNA: TGCGCCAGCAGCTTGGGACAGGGAGTTCTAGACTACGAGCAGTACTTC

CDR3 length: 13
clone size: -
D gene: -
V gene: TRBV9
J gene: TRBJ2-3
CDR3 protein: CASRSGRTDTQYF
CDR3 DNA: TGTGCCAGCAGAAGCGGGCGCACAGATACGCAGTATTTT

CDR3 length: 17
clone size: -
D gene: -
V gene: TRBV6-4
J gene: TRBJ1-1
CDR3 protein: CASSDALLELWGTEAFF
CDR3 DNA: TGTGCCAGCAGTGACGCCCTTCTGGAGCTTTGGGGTACTGAAGCTTTCTTT

CDR3 length: 14
clone size: -
D gene: -
V gene: TRBV4-1
J gene: TRBJ1-2
CDR3 protein: CASSHYLQDYGYTF
CDR3 DNA: TGCGCCAGCAGCCACTACCTACAGGACTATGGCTACACCTTC

CDR3 length: 17
clone size: once
D gene: -
V gene: TRBV14
J gene: TRBJ1-2
CDR3 protein: CASSQAFAGPNNYGYTF
CDR3 DNA: TGTGCCAGCAGCCAAGCCTTTGCAGGGCCAAATAACTATGGCTACACCTTC

CDR3 length: 17
clone size: -
D gene: TRBD2
V gene: TRBV9
J gene: TRBJ2-1
CDR3 protein: CASSVGSGSTPYNEQFF
CDR3 DNA: TGTGCCAGCAGCGTAGGCAGCGGGAGCACCCCCTACAATGAGCAGTTCTTC

CDR3 length: 15
clone size: -
D gene: -
V gene: TRBV19
J gene: TRBJ2-7
CDR3 protein: CASSTPRGLSYEQYF
CDR3 DNA: TGTGCCAGTAGTACTCCCCGGGGACTTTCCTACGAGCAGTACTTC

CDR3 length: 15
clone size: once
D gene: -
V gene: TRBV29-1
J gene: TRBJ1-2
CDR3 protein: CSVPGDFRGDYGYTF
CDR3 DNA: TGCAGCGTCCCCGGGGACTTCCGCGGAGACTATGGCTACACCTTC

CDR3 length: 14
clone size: -
D gene: -
V gene: TRBV7-2
J gene: TRBJ2-2
CDR3 protein: CASSLGFGSGELFF
CDR3 DNA: TGTGCCAGCAGCTTAGGCTTTGGCAGCGGGGAGCTGTTTTTT

CDR3 length: 13
clone size: -
D gene: TRBD1
V gene: TRBV29-1
J gene: TRBJ2-7
CDR3 protein: CSVRAGTGVEQYF
CDR3 DNA: TGCAGCGTTCGCGCCGGGACAGGGGTCGAGCAGTACTTC

CDR3 length: 16
clone size: -
D gene: -
V gene: TRBV4-1
J gene: TRBJ1-6
CDR3 protein: CASSQVSGRANSPLHF
CDR3 DNA: TGCGCCAGCAGCCAAGTAAGCGGACGCGCTAATTCACCCCTCCACTTT

CDR3 length: 14
clone size: once
D gene: -
V gene: TRBV4-1
J gene: TRBJ2-7
CDR3 protein: CASSHPGRNYEQYF
CDR3 DNA: TGCGCCAGCAGCCATCCGGGACGAAACTACGAGCAGTACTTC

CDR3 length: 14
clone size: -
D gene: -
V gene: TRBV27
J gene: TRBJ2-2
CDR3 protein: CASSLNMNTGELFF
CDR3 DNA: TGTGCCAGCAGTTTAAACATGAACACCGGGGAGCTGTTTTTT

CDR3 length: 16
clone size: -
D gene: TRBD1
V gene: TRBV18
J gene: TRBJ1-4
CDR3 protein: CASSPVSGGTNEKLFF
CDR3 DNA: TGTGCCAGCTCACCAGTCTCAGGGGGGACTAATGAAAAACTGTTTTTT

CDR3 length: 16
clone size: -
D gene: -
V gene: TRBV2
J gene: TRBJ2-7
CDR3 protein: CASSEWGARSSYEQYF
CDR3 DNA: TGTGCCAGCAGTGAATGGGGTGCGAGAAGCTCCTACGAGCAGTACTTC

CDR3 length: 15
clone size: -
D gene: TRBD2
V gene: TRBV7-8
J gene: TRBJ2-1
CDR3 protein: CASSSGTRLTLEQFF
CDR3 DNA: TGTGCCAGCAGCTCCGGGACTAGGCTAACCCTAGAGCAGTTCTTC

CDR3 length: 14
clone size: -
D gene: TRBD1
V gene: TRBV6-1
J gene: TRBJ1-1
CDR3 protein: CASNFKHRGTEAFF
CDR3 DNA: TGTGCCAGCAATTTCAAACACAGGGGCACTGAAGCTTTCTTT

CDR3 length: 12
clone size: -
D gene: -
V gene: TRBV7-2
J gene: TRBJ2-1
CDR3 protein: CASSLKSSEQFF
CDR3 DNA: TGTGCCAGCAGCTTAAAATCGAGTGAGCAGTTCTTC

CDR3 length: 16
clone size: -
D gene: -
V gene: TRBV7-2
J gene: TRBJ1-5
CDR3 protein: CASSPLSGLGGQPQHF
CDR3 DNA: TGTGCCAGCAGCCCCTTGTCGGGATTGGGAGGGCAGCCCCAGCATTTT

CDR3 length: 15
clone size: -
D gene: -
V gene: TRBV2
J gene: TRBJ2-1
CDR3 protein: CASSETSTLYNEQFF
CDR3 DNA: TGTGCCAGCAGTGAGACCTCGACCCTCTACAATGAGCAGTTCTTC

CDR3 length: 11
clone size: -
D gene: -
V gene: TRBV7-9
J gene: TRBJ1-2
CDR3 protein: CASSLGFGYTF
CDR3 DNA: TGTGCCAGCAGCTTAGGATTTGGCTACACCTTC

CDR3 length: 15
clone size: -
D gene: -
V gene: TRBV19
J gene: TRBJ2-3
CDR3 protein: CASSIEWELPDTQYF
CDR3 DNA: TGTGCCAGTAGTATAGAGTGGGAGTTGCCAGATACGCAGTATTTT

CDR3 length: 15
clone size: -
D gene: -
V gene: TRBV5-1
J gene: TRBJ1-5
CDR3 protein: CASLKIPYSNQPQHF
CDR3 DNA: TGCGCCAGCTTAAAAATTCCCTATAGCAATCAGCCCCAGCATTTT

CDR3 length: 12
clone size: -
D gene: -
V gene: TRBV7-9
J gene: TRBJ2-7
CDR3 protein: CASGLAPVEQYF
CDR3 DNA: TGTGCCAGCGGGTTAGCCCCCGTCGAGCAGTACTTC